Shown below are 11 T cell receptor beta chains from a single sample sequenced in a study of metastatic and nonmetastatic thyroid tumors. The entire patient cohort was treatment-naive prior to thyroid surgery. TCRdb re-called clones via MiXCR from the PCR reads. Among 30,000 to 50,000 clones listed, under 20% were seen once. The sequencing sample was made of tumor tissue. These receptors all come from a female donor with papillary thyroid cancer or a benign thyroid nodule (not recorded which). Some clones in this sample may be carry-over from other donors' samples.

Remarks on this clone: A much larger clone is a single base away; this may be a read error. The rearrangement links TRBV7-2 to TRBJ2-3, with D unclear. CDR3 length: 14 amino acids. The germline V gene has CDR1 SGHTA and CDR2 FQGNSA. The CDR3 nucleotides are TGTGCCAGCAGCTTTCTGATGGGCACAGATAAGCAGTATTTT. It specifies CASSFLMGTDKQYF. The full variable domain, completed using reference TRBV7-2 and TRBJ2-3, is GAGVSQSPSNKVTEKGKDVELRCDPISGHTALYWYRQSLGQGLEFLIYFQGNSAPDKSGLPSDRFSAERTGGSVSTLTIQRTQQEDSAVYLCASSFLMGTDKQYFGPGTRLTVL.

The chain links TRBV7-8 to TRBJ1-1; 7 bases match TRBD1. The germline V gene has CDR1 SGHVS and CDR2 FQNEAQ. V shed 1 base, J shed 5 bases, and the junction held 4 bases outside the gene matches. This CDR3 contains 14 residues. DNA of the CDR3: TGTGCCAGCAGCTTAGGTGGCAGGGGGACTGAAGCTTTCTTT. Its translation is CASSLGGRGTEAFF.

With regard to this clone: Possible read error: a much larger clone is one base away. Other nucleotide sequences in the sample specify the same CDR3. J is TRBJ2-1 and V is TRBV29-1, with D maybe TRBD1 (6 bases). Trimming left V 8 bases short and J 5 bases short, with 22 bases between. The CDR3 is 15 residues long. Germline values: CDR1 SQVTM, CDR2 ANQGSEA. The CDR3 protein is CSSRSTGTVDNEQFF. The CDR3 coding sequence is TGCAGCTCCCGTTCAACAGGGACGGTCGACAATGAGCAGTTCTTC.

This clone has ten or more counts. V usage is TRBV28 and J usage is TRBJ1-6; D is undetermined. Per germline, CDR1 MDHEN and CDR2 SYDVKM. V was pared by 6 bases and J by 7 bases, with 10 bases between. The CDR3 is 13 amino acids. The DNA of the CDR3 is TGTGCCAGCAGCCCACGTGAGAATTCACCCCTCCACTTT. This gives the protein CASSPRENSPLHF. The full variable domain, in which reference TRBV28 and TRBJ1-6 provide the parts outside the CDR3, is DVKVTQSSRYLVKRTGEKVFLECVQDMDHENMFWYRQDPGLGLRLIYFSYDVKMKEKGDIPEGYSVSREKKERFSLILESASTNQTSMYLCASSPRENSPLHFGNGTRLTVT.

This clone was found a few times. This chain connects TRBV12-3 or TRBV12-4 to TRBJ2-1, with D hard to call. V was shortened by 5 bases and J by 8 bases, with 13 bases between the two germline ends. The CDR3 length is 13 residues. Written as DNA, the CDR3 is TGTGCCAGCAGTGGCTTTAATTGGGATGAGCAGTTCTTC. Protein: CASSGFNWDEQFF.

In DNA form, the CDR3 reads TGTGCCAGCTCACCTCGGGGGCGGGACGAGCAGTACTTC. It translates to CASSPRGRDEQYF. The chain combines TRBV18 with TRBJ2-7; D may correspond to TRBD1 or TRBD2 (6 bases each). The V gene's germline CDR1 is KGHSH and CDR2 LQKENI. V shed 3 bases and J shed 5 bases, with 11 bases lying between them. This CDR3 is 13 amino acids long.

This clone was detected ten times or more. V is TRBV11-1 and J is TRBJ2-2; 12 nucleotides line up with TRBD1. The V gene end was trimmed by 1 base and the J gene end by 0 bases; junction bases not matched to a gene: 3. The germline CDR1 and CDR2 sequences are SGHAT and FQDESV (reference sequence). This CDR3 comprises 18 residues. The CDR3 loop is CASSLGGTGGANTGELFF. As DNA, the CDR3 is TGTGCCAGCAGCTTAGGCGGGACAGGGGGCGCGAACACCGGGGAGCTGTTTTTT.

On this clone: This sequence may be a read error, since a much larger clone differs from it by one base. The rearrangement uses TRBV11-2 and TRBJ2-2; D is ambiguous. The CDR3 spans 13 residues. Deletions cut 7 bases from V and 6 bases from J, with 12 bases between. Germline values: CDR1 SGHAT, CDR2 FQNNGV. The CDR3 sequence: CASTPCGPGELFF. The CDR3 region has the DNA TGTGCCAGCACCCCATGTGGTCCCGGGGAGCTGTTTTTT.

This clone was seen many times. V and J are TRBV6-5 and TRBJ2-1; a weak D match, TRBD1 (5 bases). The germline V gene has CDR1 MNHEY and CDR2 SVGAGI. V was cut by 2 bases and J by 6 bases, with 8 bases left in between. The CDR3 is 13 residues long. CDR3 in amino acids: CASSYDSPNEQFF. Here the CDR3 DNA reads TGTGCCAGCAGTTACGACAGCCCCAATGAGCAGTTCTTC.

The table lists this clone with a few counts. This could be a read error, since a much larger clone is one nucleotide away. J is TRBJ2-3 and V is TRBV6-1, with TRBD2 identical over 7 bases. The germline V gene encodes CDR1 MNHNS and CDR2 SASEGT. The CDR3 sequence is 14 residues long. The CDR3 nucleotides are TGTGCCAGCGTCCGGCGGGAGAACACATATACGCAGTATTTT. Protein sequence: CASVRRENTYTQYF.

This clone occurred many times. The chain is built from TRBV10-2 and TRBJ1-2, with TRBD1 matching over 10 bases. Trimming took 0 bases from V and 4 from J; bases not matched to a gene: 5. The CDR3 runs to 16 residues. Germline values: CDR1 WSHSY, CDR2 SAAADI. CDR3 sequence: CASSESRQGAGYGYTF. The CDR3 DNA sequence: TGCGCCAGCAGTGAGTCGCGACAGGGGGCGGGCTATGGCTACACCTTC.